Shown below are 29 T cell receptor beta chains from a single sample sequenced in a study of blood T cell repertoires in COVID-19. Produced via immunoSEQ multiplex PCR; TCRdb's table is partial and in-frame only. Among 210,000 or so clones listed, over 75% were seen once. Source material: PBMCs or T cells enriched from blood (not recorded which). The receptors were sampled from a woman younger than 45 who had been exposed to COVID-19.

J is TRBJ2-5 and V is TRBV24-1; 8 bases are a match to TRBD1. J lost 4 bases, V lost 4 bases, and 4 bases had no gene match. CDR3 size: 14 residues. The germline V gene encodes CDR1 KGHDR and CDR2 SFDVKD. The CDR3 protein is CATSDAQGVETQYF. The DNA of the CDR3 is TGTGCCACCAGTGACGCACAGGGGGTAGAGACCCAGTACTTC.

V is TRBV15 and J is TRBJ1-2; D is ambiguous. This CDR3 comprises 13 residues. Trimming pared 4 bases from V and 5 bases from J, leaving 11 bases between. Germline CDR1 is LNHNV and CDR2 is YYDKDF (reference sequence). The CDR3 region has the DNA TGTGCCACCAGCATGGGCAGGCCTTATGGCTACACCTTC. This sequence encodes CATSMGRPYGYTF.

The CDR3 reads CASSPSGGDYGYTF. DNA of the CDR3: TGTGCCAGCAGCCCGTCGGGGGGGGACTATGGCTACACCTTC. The chain uses TRBV3-1 (or the pseudogene TRBV3-2) and TRBJ1-2; D is perhaps TRBD1 (5 bases). The CDR3 covers 14 residues. Germline V lookup: CDR1 LGHDT, CDR2 YNNKEL (reference sequence). Trimming stripped 4 bases from V and 3 bases from J, with 12 bases between.

CDR3 bases: TGTGCCAGCAGCAAAGGGAACGGGAACCAAGAGACCCAGTACTTC. It is translated as CASSKGNGNQETQYF. The chain joins TRBV21-1 to TRBJ2-5; the table calls TRBD2, which could not be checked here. TRBV21-1 represents a pseudogene. The CDR3 totals 15 residues.

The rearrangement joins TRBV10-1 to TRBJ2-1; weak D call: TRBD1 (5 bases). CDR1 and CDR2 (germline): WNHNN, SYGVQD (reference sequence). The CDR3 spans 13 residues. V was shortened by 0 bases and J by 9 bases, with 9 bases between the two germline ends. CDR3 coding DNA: TGCGCCAGCAGTGAGTCCGTGGGGCTTGAGCAGTTCTTC. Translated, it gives CASSESVGLEQFF.

The CDR3 region is CASSRTDVIYNEQFF. CDR3 bases: TGTGCCAGCAGCCGTACAGACGTTATCTACAATGAGCAGTTCTTC. The V call is TRBV11-2, the J call TRBJ2-1; D is ambiguous. Germline CDR1 SGHAT, CDR2 FQNNGV. The CDR3 is made up of 15 amino acids. With 5 bases removed from V and 3 bases from J, the gap between germline ends came to 14 bases.

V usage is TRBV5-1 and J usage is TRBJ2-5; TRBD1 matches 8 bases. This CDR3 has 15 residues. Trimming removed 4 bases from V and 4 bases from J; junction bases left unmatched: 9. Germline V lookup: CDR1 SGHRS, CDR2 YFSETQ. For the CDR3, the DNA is TGCGCCAGCAGCACCCGGACAGGGTCGGGAGAGACCCAGTACTTC. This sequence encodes CASSTRTGSGETQYF.

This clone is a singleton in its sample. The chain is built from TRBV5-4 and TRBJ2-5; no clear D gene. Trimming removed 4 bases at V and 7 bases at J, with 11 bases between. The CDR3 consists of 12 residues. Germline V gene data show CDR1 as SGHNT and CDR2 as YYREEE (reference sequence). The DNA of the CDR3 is TGTGCCAGCAGCCAGACGGGTCCGACCCAGTACTTC. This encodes CASSQTGPTQYF.

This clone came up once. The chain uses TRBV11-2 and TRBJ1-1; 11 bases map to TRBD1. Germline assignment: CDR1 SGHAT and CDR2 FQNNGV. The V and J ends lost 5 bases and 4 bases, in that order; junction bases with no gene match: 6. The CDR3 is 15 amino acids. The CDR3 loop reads CASSTAGTGGTEAFF. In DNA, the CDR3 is TGTGCCAGCAGCACCGCCGGGACAGGGGGCACTGAAGCTTTCTTT.

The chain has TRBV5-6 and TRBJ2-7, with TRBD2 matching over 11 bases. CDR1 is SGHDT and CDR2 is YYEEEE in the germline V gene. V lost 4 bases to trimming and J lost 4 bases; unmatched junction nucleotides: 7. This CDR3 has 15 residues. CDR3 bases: TGTGCCAGCAGCCAGGGACTAGCGGAAATTTACGAGCAGTACTTC. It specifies CASSQGLAEIYEQYF. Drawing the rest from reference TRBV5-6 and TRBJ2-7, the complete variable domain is DAGVTQSPTHLIKTRGQQVTLRCSPKSGHDTVSWYQQALGQGPQFIFQYYEEEERQRGNFPDRFSGHQFPNYSSELNVNALLLGDSALYLCASSQGLAEIYEQYFGPGTRLTVT.

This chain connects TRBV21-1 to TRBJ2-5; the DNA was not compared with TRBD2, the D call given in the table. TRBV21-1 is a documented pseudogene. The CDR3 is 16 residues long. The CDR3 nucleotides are TGTGCCAGCAGCAAAAAGGTTTCAGCGGGGGGAGAGACCCAGTACTTC. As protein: CASSKKVSAGGETQYF.

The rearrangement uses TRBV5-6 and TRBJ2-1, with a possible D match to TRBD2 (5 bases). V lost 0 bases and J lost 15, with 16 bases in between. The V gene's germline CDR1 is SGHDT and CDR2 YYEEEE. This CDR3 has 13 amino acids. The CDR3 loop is CASSLAARSEGFF. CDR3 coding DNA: TGTGCCAGCAGCTTGGCCGCGAGATCAGAGGGGTTCTTC.

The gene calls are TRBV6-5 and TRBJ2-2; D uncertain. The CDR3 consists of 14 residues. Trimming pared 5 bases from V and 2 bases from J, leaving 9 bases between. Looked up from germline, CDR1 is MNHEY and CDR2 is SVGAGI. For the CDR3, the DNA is TGTGCCAGCAGTATCCGCGGTAACACCGGGGAGCTGTTTTTT. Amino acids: CASSIRGNTGELFF.

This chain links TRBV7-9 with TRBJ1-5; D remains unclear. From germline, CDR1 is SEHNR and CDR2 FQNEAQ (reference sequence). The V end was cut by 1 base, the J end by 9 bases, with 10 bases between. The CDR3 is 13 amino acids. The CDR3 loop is CASSLDGGRPQHF. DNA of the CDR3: TGTGCCAGCAGCTTAGACGGAGGTAGGCCCCAGCATTTT.

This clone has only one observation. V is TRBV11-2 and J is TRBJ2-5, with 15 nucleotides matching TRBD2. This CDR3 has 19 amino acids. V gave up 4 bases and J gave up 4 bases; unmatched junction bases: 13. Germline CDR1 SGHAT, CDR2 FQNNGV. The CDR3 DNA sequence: TGTGCCAGCAGCTCCCTCGGACTAGCGGGAGGGCCCTCGGGAGAGACCCAGTACTTC. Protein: CASSSLGLAGGPSGETQYF. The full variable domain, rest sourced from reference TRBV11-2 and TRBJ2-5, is EAGVAQSPRYKIIEKRQSVAFWCNPISGHATLYWYQQILGQGPKLLIQFQNNGVVDDSQLPKDRFSAERLKGVDSTLKIQPAKLEDSAVYLCASSSLGLAGGPSGETQYFGPGTRLLVL.

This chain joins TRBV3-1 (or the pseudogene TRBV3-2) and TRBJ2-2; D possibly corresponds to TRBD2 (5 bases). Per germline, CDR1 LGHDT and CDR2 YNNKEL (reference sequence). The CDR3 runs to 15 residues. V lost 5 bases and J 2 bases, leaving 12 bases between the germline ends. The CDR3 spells CASSKTGINTGELFF. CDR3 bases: TGTGCCAGCAGCAAGACCGGGATCAACACCGGGGAGCTGTTTTTT.

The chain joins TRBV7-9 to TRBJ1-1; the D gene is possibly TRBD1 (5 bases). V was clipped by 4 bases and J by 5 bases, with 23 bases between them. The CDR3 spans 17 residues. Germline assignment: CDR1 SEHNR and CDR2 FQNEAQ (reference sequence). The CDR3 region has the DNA TGTGCCAGCAGCTCGTCCCAGGGAGGAATAAGAGATACTGAAGCTTTCTTT. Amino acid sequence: CASSSSQGGIRDTEAFF.

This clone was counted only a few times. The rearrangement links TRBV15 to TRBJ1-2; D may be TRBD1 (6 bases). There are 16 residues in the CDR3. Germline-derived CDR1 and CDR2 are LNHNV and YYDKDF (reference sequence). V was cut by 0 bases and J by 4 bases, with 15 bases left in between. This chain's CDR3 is CATSRDQQGASYGYTF. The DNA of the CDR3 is TGTGCCACCAGCAGAGATCAACAGGGAGCATCCTATGGCTACACCTTC. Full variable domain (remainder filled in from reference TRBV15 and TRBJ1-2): DAMVIQNPRYQVTQFGKPVTLSCSQTLNHNVMYWYQQKSSQAPKLLFHYYDKDFNNEADTPDNFQSRRPNTSFCFLDIRSPGLGDTAMYLCATSRDQQGASYGYTFGSGTRLTVV.

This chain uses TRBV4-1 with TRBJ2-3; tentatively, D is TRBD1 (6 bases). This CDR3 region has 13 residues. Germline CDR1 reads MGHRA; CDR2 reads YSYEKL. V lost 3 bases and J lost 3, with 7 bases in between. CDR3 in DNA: TGCGCCAGCAGCCACGGACAGACAGATACGCAGTATTTT. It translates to CASSHGQTDTQYF.

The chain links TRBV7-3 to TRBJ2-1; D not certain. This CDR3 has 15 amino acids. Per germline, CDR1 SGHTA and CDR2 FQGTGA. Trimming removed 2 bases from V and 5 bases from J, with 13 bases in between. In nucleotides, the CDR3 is TGTGCCAGCAGCTTAGAAGTGGGTAGCCACAATGAGCAGTTCTTC. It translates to CASSLEVGSHNEQFF.

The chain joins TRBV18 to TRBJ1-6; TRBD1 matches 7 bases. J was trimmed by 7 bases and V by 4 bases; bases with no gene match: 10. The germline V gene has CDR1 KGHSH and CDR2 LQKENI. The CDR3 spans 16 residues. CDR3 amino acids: CASSRTGEESNSPLHF. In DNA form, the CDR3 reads TGTGCCAGCTCACGTACAGGGGAAGAATCAAATTCACCCCTCCACTTT.

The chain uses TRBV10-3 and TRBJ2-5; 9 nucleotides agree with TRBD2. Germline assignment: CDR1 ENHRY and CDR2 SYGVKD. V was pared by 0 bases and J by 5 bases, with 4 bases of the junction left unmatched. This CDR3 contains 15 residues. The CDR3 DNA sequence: TGTGCCATCAGTGAGTCAGCGGGAGGAGGTGAGACCCAGTACTTC. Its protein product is CAISESAGGGETQYF.

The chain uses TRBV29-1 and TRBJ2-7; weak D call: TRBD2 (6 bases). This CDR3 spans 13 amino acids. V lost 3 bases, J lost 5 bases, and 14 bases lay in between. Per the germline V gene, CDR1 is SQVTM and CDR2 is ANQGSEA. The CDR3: CSVDFGGFDEQYF. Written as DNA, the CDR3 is TGCAGCGTTGATTTTGGGGGGTTCGACGAGCAGTACTTC.

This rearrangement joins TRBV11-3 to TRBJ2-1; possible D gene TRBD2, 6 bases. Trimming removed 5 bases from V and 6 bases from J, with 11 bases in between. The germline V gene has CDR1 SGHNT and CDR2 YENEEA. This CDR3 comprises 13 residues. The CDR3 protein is CASSTSRGNEQFF. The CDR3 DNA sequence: TGTGCCAGCAGCACGTCGCGGGGCAATGAGCAGTTCTTC.

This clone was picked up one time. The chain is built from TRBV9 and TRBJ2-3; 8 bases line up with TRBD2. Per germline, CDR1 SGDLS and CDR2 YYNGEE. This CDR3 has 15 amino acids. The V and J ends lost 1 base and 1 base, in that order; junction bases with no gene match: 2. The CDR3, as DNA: TGTGCCAGCAGCGTAACTAGCGGTGGCACAGATACGCAGTATTTT. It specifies CASSVTSGGTDTQYF.

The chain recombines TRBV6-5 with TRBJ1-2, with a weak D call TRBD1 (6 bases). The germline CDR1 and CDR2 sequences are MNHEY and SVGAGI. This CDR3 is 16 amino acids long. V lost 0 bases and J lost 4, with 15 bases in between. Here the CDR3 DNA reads TGTGCCAGCAGTTACTCGATTCGGGGGGGCTCCTATGGCTACACCTTC. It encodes CASSYSIRGGSYGYTF.

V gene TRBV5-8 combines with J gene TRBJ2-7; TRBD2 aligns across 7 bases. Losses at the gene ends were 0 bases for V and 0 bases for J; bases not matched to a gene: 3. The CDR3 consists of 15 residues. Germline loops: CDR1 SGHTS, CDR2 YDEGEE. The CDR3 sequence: CASSLGREFSYEQYF. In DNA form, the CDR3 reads TGTGCCAGCAGCTTGGGGCGGGAGTTCTCCTACGAGCAGTACTTC.

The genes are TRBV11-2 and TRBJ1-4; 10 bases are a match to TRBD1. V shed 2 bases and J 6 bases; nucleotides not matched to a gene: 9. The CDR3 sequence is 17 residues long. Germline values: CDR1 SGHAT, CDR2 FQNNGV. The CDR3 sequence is CASSLRATGGIYEKLFF. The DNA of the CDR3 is TGTGCCAGCAGCTTAAGAGCGACAGGGGGCATCTATGAAAAACTGTTTTTT.

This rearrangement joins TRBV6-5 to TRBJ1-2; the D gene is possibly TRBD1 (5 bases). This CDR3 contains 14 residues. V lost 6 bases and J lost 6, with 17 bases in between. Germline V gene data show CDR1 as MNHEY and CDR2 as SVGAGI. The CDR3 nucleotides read TGTGCCAGCAGGCCCGGGACTGGGGCGCATGGCTACACCTTC. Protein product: CASRPGTGAHGYTF.